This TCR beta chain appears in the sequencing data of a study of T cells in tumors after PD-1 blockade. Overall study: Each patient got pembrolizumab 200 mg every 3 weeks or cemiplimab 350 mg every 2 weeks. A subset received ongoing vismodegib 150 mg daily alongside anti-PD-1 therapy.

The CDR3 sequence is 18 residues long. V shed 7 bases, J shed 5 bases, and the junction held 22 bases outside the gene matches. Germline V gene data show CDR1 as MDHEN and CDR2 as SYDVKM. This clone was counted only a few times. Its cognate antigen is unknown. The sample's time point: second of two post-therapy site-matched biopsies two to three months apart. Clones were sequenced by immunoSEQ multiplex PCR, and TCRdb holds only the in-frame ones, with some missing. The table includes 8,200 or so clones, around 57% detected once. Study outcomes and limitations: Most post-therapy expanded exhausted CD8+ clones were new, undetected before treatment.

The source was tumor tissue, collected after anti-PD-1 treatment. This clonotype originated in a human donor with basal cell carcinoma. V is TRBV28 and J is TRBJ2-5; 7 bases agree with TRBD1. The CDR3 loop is CASNSGQVSPLQRETQYF. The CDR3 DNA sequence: TGTGCCAGCAACTCCGGACAGGTGTCCCCCTTACAAAGGGAGACCCAGTACTTC.